The 12 T cell receptor beta chains reported below all come from one sample, sequenced in a study of cytomegalovirus exposure and HLA in healthy donors. The PCR was carried out with 60 Vbeta primers and 13 Jbeta primers. The data were produced by immunoSEQ multiplex PCR, yet TCRdb's version contains in-frame clones alone and is incomplete. The profile shows 100,000 to 120,000 clones, approximately 83% of them singletons. The sequencing input was PBMCs. The receptors originated from a man aged 35-49 years in good health and CMV-seronegative.

This chain links TRBV5-1 with TRBJ2-7, with 14 bases matching TRBD2. Germline V CDR1 and CDR2: SGHRS, YFSETQ. The CDR3 is 18 residues long. Unmatched junction bases numbered 13, after V lost 3 bases and J lost 5 bases. The CDR3 here is CASSSGLAGGLGFHEQYF. CDR3 DNA sequence: TGCGCCAGCAGCTCCGGACTAGCGGGGGGCCTTGGCTTCCACGAGCAGTACTTC.

The rearrangement uses TRBV9 and TRBJ1-4; D ambiguous. Germline CDR1 is SGDLS and CDR2 is YYNGEE. The CDR3 has 15 residues. V was cut by 3 bases and J by 0 bases, with 9 bases left in between. CDR3 amino acids: CASSEGGSTNEKLFF. The CDR3 coding sequence is TGTGCCAGCAGCGAGGGAGGGTCAACTAATGAAAAACTGTTTTTT.

The chain carries TRBV15 and TRBJ1-2; possible D gene TRBD1, 6 bases. The CDR3 spans 16 residues. CDR1 LNHNV and CDR2 YYDKDF come from the germline V gene (reference sequence). Trimming pared 0 bases from V and 2 bases from J, leaving 13 bases between. CDR3 sequence reads: CATSREEARGNYGYTF. The DNA for the CDR3 is TGTGCCACCAGCAGAGAGGAAGCCAGGGGAAACTATGGCTACACCTTC.

This clone was picked up one time. This CDR3 is CAEQRYTEQFF. DNA for the CDR3: TGTGCTGAACAGAGATATACTGAGCAGTTCTTC. The chain is built from TRBV11-2 and TRBJ2-1; no firm D call. Germline loops: CDR1 SGHAT, CDR2 FQNNGV. The CDR3 is 11 residues long.

The gene calls are TRBV29-1 and TRBJ2-2, with 10 bases aligning to TRBD1. Germline V gives CDR1 SQVTM, CDR2 ANQGSEA. Unmatched junction bases numbered 2, after V lost 7 bases and J lost 3 bases. This CDR3 contains 13 residues. CDR3 sequence reads: CSAGTGDTGELFF. CDR3 nucleotide sequence: TGCAGCGCCGGGACAGGGGACACCGGGGAGCTGTTTTTT.

The V gene is TRBV5-1, the J gene TRBJ1-2; D not certain. Per the germline V gene, CDR1 is SGHRS and CDR2 is YFSETQ. The CDR3 is 13 amino acids. V lost 0 bases, J lost 5 bases, and 8 bases lay in between. CDR3 sequence: CASSLADGYGYTF. Written as DNA, the CDR3 is TGCGCCAGCAGCTTGGCCGACGGGTATGGCTACACCTTC.

The chain carries TRBV6-5 and TRBJ1-5; no firm D call. The CDR3 sequence is 14 residues long. V was trimmed by 4 bases and J by 3 bases, leaving 10 bases between them. CDR1 MNHEY and CDR2 SVGAGI come from the germline V gene. The CDR3 nucleotides read TGTGCCAGCAGTTCCGCCAGGCCCAATCAGCCCCAGCATTTT. It is translated as CASSSARPNQPQHF.

The V call is TRBV15, the J call TRBJ1-2; maybe TRBD1 (5 bases). V shed 0 bases and J shed 8 bases, with 13 bases lying between them. The CDR3 consists of 14 residues. Per the germline V gene, CDR1 is LNHNV and CDR2 is YYDKDF (reference sequence). The CDR3 loop is CATSRDRAGRGYTF. CDR3 nucleotide sequence: TGTGCCACCAGCAGAGATCGGGCAGGGAGGGGCTACACCTTC.

This clone has just a few counts. This sequence joins TRBV6-5 and TRBJ1-3; D may be TRBD1 (5 bases). The CDR3 consists of 13 residues. Germline CDR1 is MNHEY and CDR2 is SVGAGI. V was shortened by 6 bases and J by 0 bases, with 6 bases between the two germline ends. CDR3 sequence (DNA): TGTGCCAGCAGGCAGGGCTCTGGAAACACCATATATTTT. Residues: CASRQGSGNTIYF.

The V and J genes are TRBV13 and TRBJ2-7, with D perhaps matching TRBD2 (6 bases). The CDR3 is 12 residues long. V was pared by 1 base and J by 7 bases, with 8 bases between. CDR1 and CDR2 (germline): PRHDT, FYEKMQ (reference sequence). This CDR3 is CASSLAAGEQYF. The CDR3 region has the DNA TGTGCCAGCAGCTTAGCCGCGGGAGAGCAGTACTTC.

This clone was seen a few times. The chain has TRBV6-5 and TRBJ2-1, with D possibly matching TRBD1 (5 bases). Trimming stripped 6 bases from V and 3 bases from J, with 12 bases between. The CDR3 length is 14 residues. CDR1 MNHEY and CDR2 SVGAGI come from the germline V gene. The CDR3 spells CASRQQVFYNEQFF. CDR3 DNA sequence: TGTGCCAGCAGGCAACAGGTTTTCTACAATGAGCAGTTCTTC.

The chain uses TRBV25-1 and TRBJ1-4; 9 positions agree with TRBD1. CDR1 and CDR2 (germline): MGHDK, SYGVNS. This CDR3 is built from 13 residues. J was trimmed by 8 bases and V by 6 bases; bases with no gene match: 4. The CDR3 DNA reads as TGTGCCAGCAGGGGACAGGGACGAGAAAAACTGTTTTTT. Its protein product is CASRGQGREKLFF.